The present TCR beta chain was sequenced within a study of T cell changes during pregnancy in multiple sclerosis. Profiling relied on immunoSEQ multiplex PCR, and the TCRdb table lists in-frame clones only, not all of them. Here the sample spans approximately 52,000 clones, around 90% being singletons. The CDR3 sequence is 13 residues long. V lost 5 bases and J lost 4, with 12 bases in between. The germline gives CDR1 GTSNPN, CDR2 SVGIG (reference sequence). The material was CD4+ T cells from peripheral blood mononuclear cells, obtained in the second trimester of pregnancy. The receptor comes from a female donor with multiple sclerosis, enrolled in a pregnancy study. The chain carries TRBV30 and TRBJ1-5; tentatively, D is TRBD1 (6 bases). The chain's CDR3 is CAWGTGRNQPQHF. CDR3 DNA sequence: TGTGCCTGGGGTACAGGGCGAAATCAGCCCCAGCATTTT.